This entry features one T cell receptor (beta chain) sequence. This clonotype was picked up many times. Its antigen remains unidentified. Base quality data are lacking; no much larger clone is found one base away. The data belong to a study of blood T cells in healthy people across ages (dated by TCRdb to the mid-2010s). Regarding the study in general: In model experiments, template switching captured roughly one uniquely barcoded TCR beta cDNA molecule for every two T cells. To avoid experimental bias, donors of different ages were randomly spread across the sequencing lanes. To track age-related changes in TCR beta repertoire diversity, the study relied on deep sequencing normalized with unique cDNA molecular identifiers. Using the same blood draw, the study looked at two additional independent replicas of 1 million unique cDNA reads for two donors, one aged 18 to 30 and the other aged 80 or older. Donors were grouped into four age groups: young (average approximately 15 years), middle-aged (less than 40), aged (over 55) and long-lived (less than 85). Study-level results and caveats: The CMV infection status of donors was not known, potentially confounding age-related changes in expanded clonotypes. Conclusive comparison of naive and antigen-experienced compartments was prevented by the profiling of bulk unsorted PBMCs. Compared with the aged group, more naive CD4+ T cells, fewer expanded clones and increased TCR diversity were shown by the long-lived group, suggesting age selection. As age increased, observed TCR beta diversity per million T cells dropped in a roughly linear way, and a significant reduction was already evident by age around 41. Estimates of total diversity based on one million sequenced T cells were considered lower bounds and underestimates. Observed TCR beta diversity correlated strongly with the percentage of naive T cells measured by flow cytometry.

Systemically healthy Caucasian individuals from Russia, around 39 in total and aged roughly 6 to 100 years, were included as donors. Each donor gave ten milliliters of peripheral blood, drawn into EDTA-treated Vacutainer tubes. PBMCs were isolated by Ficoll-Paque density-gradient centrifugation, with at least 6 million obtained per sample. Total RNA, at least 6 micrograms per sample, was extracted from PBMCs with Trizol reagent. Naive CD45RAhigh/CD27high T cell percentages were measured by flow cytometry on a PBMC aliquot from every donor. Library construction relied on 5' RACE. Sequencing was carried out with an Illumina HiSeq 2500. A second PCR of roughly 6 to 11 cycles was run with a J-beta primer mix and a sample-barcoded 5' primer. A unique molecular identifier was introduced onto each TCR beta cDNA molecule by a template-switch 5' adaptor carrying 12 random nucleotides. Each sample yielded at least 2.5 million CDR3-containing paired-end reads. All of the RNA was converted into first-strand cDNA using the Mint cDNA synthesis kit, with a TRBC-specific oligonucleotide serving as the primer. All cDNA was treated with uracil-DNA glycosylase and then went through a first 18-cycle PCR with the universal primers M1SS and BC2_uni_R. The original pipeline was this. For normalization, 1 million high-quality reads, each with a distinct molecular identifier, were randomly selected from each sample. Instead of being binned into consensus sequences, reads with shared molecular identifiers were discarded. MiTCR, with a Q25 quality threshold and the strictest error-elimination algorithm, was used for CDR3 identification, clonotype clustering and error correction. A nonparametric unseen species model using Euler transformation provided a lower-bound estimate of total TCR beta diversity. TCRdb reprocessing: public reads trimmed at Q25 with fastp, clones called with MiXCR, in-frame beta chains kept. Each entry merges the rows of one CDR3 protein and shows their most common DNA and genes. The V and J calls were not made by the authors but by TCRdb's processing. This sample lists some 790,000 distinct CDR3 sequences; 29% were detected once. The top ten clonotypes cover 17% of the sample.

V lost 5 bases and J lost 15 bases, and the count of bases not matched to a germline gene is 15. Counted from cysteine to phenylalanine, this CDR3 has 14 amino acids. Left in the record is the CDR3 DNA by itself, 42 bases read in frame from the first base. The chain employs TRBV12-3 or TRBV12-4 and TRBJ2-1; 8 nucleotides in the junction match TRBD2. Material: blood. The receptor was isolated from a woman older than 75 in good health. The CDR3 is CASSNRGGVGVRFF. The nucleotide sequence reads as follows: TGTGCCAGCAGTAATCGGGGGGGTGTGGGGGTACGGTTCTTC.